The 23 T cell receptor beta chains below come from one sample, sequenced in a study of post-analysis software for immune sequencing data (dated by TCRdb to the mid-2010s). Results the study describes overall, beyond this receptor: Significantly higher frequencies in patients than in controls were found for several TRBV segments, including TRBV5-6, TRBV5-1 and TRBV20-1.

These receptors' targets are unknown. Libraries were made using PCR. Sequencing used an Illumina HiSeq 2500. To reduce PCR and sequencing biases, unique molecular identifiers were incorporated into the TCR beta cDNA libraries. Clones were called with MiXCR by TCRdb after fastp trimmed the public reads at Q25, and only in-frame beta chains were retained. Entries are consolidated by CDR3 protein sequence, retaining the most common genes and DNA. The sample table contains approximately 630,000 distinct CDR3 sequences; only one count was recorded for approximately 59% of them. Around 10% of the sample is taken by the ten largest. The sequenced material came from blood. The receptors here all came from a girl aged 2-10 years with multiple sclerosis.

The chain combines TRBV29-1 with TRBJ2-5; possible D gene TRBD2, 6 bases. The J call may not be correct, given that the DNA end is closer to TRBJ2-7. Germline V gives CDR1 SQVTM, CDR2 ANQGSEA. The CDR3 spans 12 residues. In nucleotides, the CDR3 is TGCAGCCCCCGGGACTCACTTTACGAGCAGTACTTC. Encoded protein: CSPRDSLYEQYF.

The chain couples TRBV12-3 or TRBV12-4 to TRBJ2-3, with TRBD2 identical over 7 bases. Unmatched junction bases numbered 10, after V lost 3 bases and J lost 7 bases. The length of the CDR3 is 15 residues. CDR3 coding DNA: TGTGCCAGCAGTTTTGAAGCGGGGAGCATAAATACGCAGTATTTT. As protein: CASSFEAGSINTQYF.

There are a few counts of this clonotype. The rearrangement links TRBV6-5 to TRBJ1-2, with no clear D. This CDR3 region has 17 residues. CDR1 is MNHEY and CDR2 is SVGAGI in the germline V gene. Trimming shortened V by 3 bases and J by 4 bases, and 21 bases separated the two germline ends. CDR3 region: CASSYYARAPLAYGYTF. DNA of the CDR3: TGTGCCAGCAGTTATTATGCTCGAGCTCCGCTAGCCTATGGCTACACCTTC.

This clonotype showed up just a few times. The chain couples TRBV5-1 to TRBJ2-3, with TRBD2 matching 12 bases. The CDR3 contains 17 residues. Trimming took 0 bases from V and 4 from J; bases not matched to a gene: 6. Germline CDR1 SGHRS, CDR2 YFSETQ. The CDR3 nucleotides read TGCGCCAGCAGCTTGGCTCGACTAGCGGGAGAGGCAGATACGCAGTATTTT. Translation: CASSLARLAGEADTQYF.

The rearrangement joins TRBV12-3 or TRBV12-4 to TRBJ2-1; the D gene is possibly TRBD1 (6 bases). Trimming shortened V by 2 bases and J by 0 bases, and 8 bases separated the two germline ends. The CDR3 has 15 amino acids. This CDR3 is CASSLQGPSYNEQFF. CDR3 bases: TGTGCCAGCAGTTTACAGGGGCCCTCCTACAATGAGCAGTTCTTC.

The chain combines TRBV20-1 with TRBJ2-1; no clear D gene. This CDR3 region has 13 residues. The germline gives CDR1 DFQATT, CDR2 SNEGSKA (reference sequence). The V and J ends lost 3 bases and 6 bases respectively, with 12 bases between them. The CDR3 region has the DNA TGCAGTGCTAGTCCAGACCTTCTCAATGAGCAGTTCTTC. Translating gives CSASPDLLNEQFF.

The chain has TRBV4-2 and TRBJ1-5; TRBD1 agrees at 9 bases. J gave up 5 bases and V 1 base, and 6 bases lay outside the gene matches. The length of the CDR3 is 16 residues. Looked up from germline, CDR1 is LGHNA and CDR2 is YNFKEQ. CDR3 sequence: CASSQGRQGGYQPQHF. CDR3 coding DNA: TGTGCCAGCAGCCAAGGGAGACAGGGGGGGTATCAGCCCCAGCATTTT.

The chain couples TRBV29-1 to TRBJ1-1; maybe TRBD1 (5 bases). Trimming shortened V by 0 bases and J by 3 bases, and 14 bases separated the two germline ends. The length of the CDR3 is 15 residues. Germline assignment: CDR1 SQVTM and CDR2 ANQGSEA. Here the CDR3 DNA reads TGCAGCGTTGAAGAAAGGGCGGGGCTTCACACTGAAGCTTTCTTT. Translated: CSVEERAGLHTEAFF.

The chain carries TRBV3-1 and TRBJ1-5; 7 bases are shared with TRBD1. Germline loops: CDR1 LGHDT, CDR2 YNNKEL (reference sequence). The CDR3 extends over 14 amino acids. V lost 6 bases, J lost 6 bases, and 8 bases stayed unmatched. CDR3 nucleotide sequence: TGTGCCAGCAGACAGACAGGGCTCGGTCAGCCCCAGCATTTT. It is translated as CASRQTGLGQPQHF.

This clonotype turned up a few times. The chain couples TRBV10-3 to TRBJ2-1; D may be TRBD1 (6 bases). Germline-derived CDR1 and CDR2 are ENHRY and SYGVKD. Trimming removed 2 bases from V and 3 bases from J, with 14 bases in between. The CDR3 is made up of 16 amino acids. The CDR3 spells CAISETGIPFYNEQFF. The CDR3 nucleotides read TGTGCCATCAGTGAGACAGGGATCCCGTTCTACAATGAGCAGTTCTTC.

The J gene is TRBJ1-4, the V gene TRBV19; no clear D gene. The CDR3 has 14 residues. V gave up 8 bases and J gave up 5 bases, with 15 bases separating them. Germline-derived CDR1 and CDR2 are LNHDA and SQIVND (reference sequence). The CDR3 protein is CASHPRTVNEKLFF. Written as DNA, the CDR3 is TGTGCCAGTCACCCCCGGACTGTGAATGAAAAACTGTTTTTT.

This clonotype was found a few times. The rearrangement joins TRBV5-1 to TRBJ2-1, with 14 positions matching TRBD2. The CDR3 loop spans 14 amino acids. Trimming at V came to 4 bases and at J to 8 bases, leaving 2 bases not matched to a gene. Germline V gives CDR1 SGHRS, CDR2 YFSETQ. This CDR3 reads CASSPGLAGDEQFF. Here the CDR3 DNA reads TGCGCCAGCAGCCCGGGACTAGCGGGAGATGAGCAGTTCTTC.

In nucleotides, the CDR3 is TGCGCCAGCAGCAGGGATAGCGGGACTCTCTACGAGCAGTACTTC. Translated: CASSRDSGTLYEQYF. The chain recombines TRBV5-1 with TRBJ2-7; 8 nucleotides align to TRBD2. After removal of 4 bases from V and 3 bases from J, the junction contained 9 bases not matched to a gene. The CDR3 spans 15 residues. The germline gives CDR1 SGHRS, CDR2 YFSETQ.

The V gene is TRBV5-1, the J gene TRBJ2-1; TRBD2 matches at 12 bases. This CDR3 contains 16 residues. The germline CDR1 and CDR2 sequences are SGHRS and YFSETQ. With V trimmed by 5 bases and J by 5 bases, 8 bases remained unmatched. CDR3 in DNA: TGCGCCAGCAGGCTGACTAGCGGGAGTCTCGACAATGAGCAGTTCTTC. As protein: CASRLTSGSLDNEQFF.

This clonotype was counted only a few times. This chain uses TRBV25-1 with TRBJ1-2; TRBD1 is a possible D gene (6 bases). Per the germline V gene, CDR1 is MGHDK and CDR2 is SYGVNS. This CDR3 region has 11 residues. V dropped 4 bases and J dropped 8 bases, with 8 bases sitting between them. Here the CDR3 reads CASSARGGYTF. Here the CDR3 DNA reads TGTGCCAGCAGTGCCAGGGGAGGCTACACCTTC.

A single count supports this clonotype. This rearrangement joins TRBV2 to TRBJ1-5; D ambiguous. The CDR3 loop spans 14 amino acids. Germline CDR1 reads SNHLY; CDR2 reads FYNNEI. With 8 bases removed from V and 2 bases from J, the gap between germline ends came to 13 bases. The DNA for the CDR3 is TGTGCCAGCGAAGCGGGAAATGGCAATCAGCCCCAGCATTTT. Its translation: CASEAGNGNQPQHF. Full variable domain (rest looked up from reference TRBV2 and TRBJ1-5): EPEVTQTPSHQVTQMGQEVILRCVPISNHLYFYWYRQILGQKVEFLVSFYNNEISEKSEIFDDQFSVERPDGSNFTLKIRSTKLEDSAMYFCASEAGNGNQPQHFGDGTRLSIL.

The chain uses TRBV29-1 and TRBJ2-3, with a tentative D call TRBD2 (7 bases). Germline loops: CDR1 SQVTM, CDR2 ANQGSEA. The CDR3 loop spans 13 amino acids. Trimming stripped 4 bases from V and 9 bases from J, with 17 bases between. The CDR3 protein is CSVVPGGAGTQYF. As DNA, the CDR3 is TGCAGCGTTGTTCCGGGGGGCGCTGGGACGCAGTATTTT.

This clonotype was seen ten or more times. The CDR3 spells CASSEEAAGGDNEQFF. In DNA, the CDR3 is TGTGCCAGCAGTGAGGAAGCCGCAGGGGGGGACAATGAGCAGTTCTTC. The V call is TRBV6-4, the J call TRBJ2-1, with D possibly being TRBD1 or TRBD2 (7 bases each). Trimming shortened V by 3 bases and J by 5 bases, and 17 bases separated the two germline ends. Germline CDR1 reads MRHNA; CDR2 reads SNTAGT. The CDR3 covers 16 residues.

V and J are TRBV12-3 or TRBV12-4 and TRBJ2-3; D may be TRBD2 (6 bases). The CDR3 loop spans 13 amino acids. Between the trimmed V and J ends, which lost 6 bases and 14 bases, there was a span of 21 bases. The CDR3 loop is CASSSGLPGRPYF. DNA for the CDR3: TGTGCCAGCAGCTCGGGACTCCCTGGCCGTCCGTATTTT.

The chain has TRBV6-5 and TRBJ1-5; 7 positions agree with TRBD1. The ends lost 5 bases at V and 5 bases at J; junction bases unmatched: 3. This CDR3 contains 13 residues. Germline CDR1 is MNHEY and CDR2 is SVGAGI. CDR3 residues: CASSSDRDQPQHF. The CDR3 DNA reads as TGTGCCAGCAGTAGCGACAGGGATCAGCCCCAGCATTTT.

This chain connects TRBV4-2 to TRBJ2-1; D is unclear. Germline CDR1 and CDR2: LGHNA and YNFKEQ. V was shortened by 0 bases and J by 4 bases, with 19 bases between the two germline ends. The length of the CDR3 is 18 residues. The CDR3 DNA is TGTGCCAGCAGCCAAGATAAGTTTGGCAGCTTCTTTTACAATGAGCAGTTCTTC. Protein product: CASSQDKFGSFFYNEQFF.

This clonotype came up a few times. This chain links TRBV6-6 with TRBJ2-5; D is possibly TRBD1 or TRBD2 (5 bases each). Per germline, CDR1 MNHNY and CDR2 SVGAGI (reference sequence). The ends were cut back, 4 bases at V and 4 bases at J, with 13 bases in the middle. CDR3 length: 14 residues. In DNA form, the CDR3 reads TGTGCCAGCAGTTGGGGACGGGCGGTAGAGACCCAGTACTTC. This gives the protein CASSWGRAVETQYF.

The J gene is TRBJ2-5, the V gene TRBV29-1, with 8 bases lining up with TRBD1. This CDR3 is built from 14 residues. Trimming cost V 5 bases and J 1 base; bases outside gene matches: 6. CDR1 and CDR2 from the germline V gene are SQVTM and ANQGSEA. DNA for the CDR3: TGCAGCGTTACCCGGACAGGGTCCCAAGAGACCCAGTACTTC. Its protein is CSVTRTGSQETQYF.